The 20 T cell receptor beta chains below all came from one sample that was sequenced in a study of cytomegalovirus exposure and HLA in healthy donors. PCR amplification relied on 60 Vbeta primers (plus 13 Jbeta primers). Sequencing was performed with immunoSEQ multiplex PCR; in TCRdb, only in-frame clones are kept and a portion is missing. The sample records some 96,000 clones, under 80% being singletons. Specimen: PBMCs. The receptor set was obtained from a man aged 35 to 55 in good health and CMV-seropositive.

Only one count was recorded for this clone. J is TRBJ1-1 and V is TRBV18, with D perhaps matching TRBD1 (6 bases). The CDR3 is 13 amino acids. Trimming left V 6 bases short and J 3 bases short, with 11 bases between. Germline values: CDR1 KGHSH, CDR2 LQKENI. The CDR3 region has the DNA TGTGCCAGCTCGCCCCGACAGGACACTGAAGCTTTCTTT. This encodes CASSPRQDTEAFF.

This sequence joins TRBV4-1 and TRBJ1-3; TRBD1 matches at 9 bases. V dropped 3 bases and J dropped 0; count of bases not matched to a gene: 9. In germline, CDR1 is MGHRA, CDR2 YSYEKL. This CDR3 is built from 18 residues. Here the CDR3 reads CASSQENRGPSSGNTIYF. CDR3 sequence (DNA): TGCGCCAGCAGCCAGGAAAACAGGGGGCCCAGCTCTGGAAACACCATATATTTT.

CDR3 sequence reads: CASSLFQTSGGSTGELFF. The CDR3, as DNA: TGTGCCAGCAGCCTATTCCAAACTAGCGGGGGTAGCACCGGGGAGCTGTTTTTT. The chain combines TRBV27 with TRBJ2-2; the match to TRBD2 covers 11 bases. J lost 4 bases, V lost 6 bases, and 13 bases had no gene match. Germline-derived CDR1 and CDR2 are MNHEY and SMNVEV (reference sequence). The CDR3 is 18 residues long.

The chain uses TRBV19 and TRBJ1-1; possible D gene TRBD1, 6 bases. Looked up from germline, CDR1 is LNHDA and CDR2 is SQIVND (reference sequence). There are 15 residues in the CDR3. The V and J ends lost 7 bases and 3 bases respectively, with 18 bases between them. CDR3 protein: CASKKVVRGDTEAFF. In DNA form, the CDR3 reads TGTGCCAGTAAGAAGGTGGTCAGGGGAGACACTGAAGCTTTCTTT.

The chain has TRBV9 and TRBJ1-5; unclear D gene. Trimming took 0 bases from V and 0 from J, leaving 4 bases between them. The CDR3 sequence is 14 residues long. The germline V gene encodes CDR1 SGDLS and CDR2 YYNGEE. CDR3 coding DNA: TGTGCCAGCAGCGTAGACTATAGCAATCAGCCCCAGCATTTT. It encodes CASSVDYSNQPQHF.

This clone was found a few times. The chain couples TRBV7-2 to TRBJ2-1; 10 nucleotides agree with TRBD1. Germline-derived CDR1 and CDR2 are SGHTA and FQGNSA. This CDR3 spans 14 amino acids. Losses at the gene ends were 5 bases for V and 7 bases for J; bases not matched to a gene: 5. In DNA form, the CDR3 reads TGTGCCAGCAGCCGGGGGGACAGGGGAAATGAGCAGTTCTTC. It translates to CASSRGDRGNEQFF.

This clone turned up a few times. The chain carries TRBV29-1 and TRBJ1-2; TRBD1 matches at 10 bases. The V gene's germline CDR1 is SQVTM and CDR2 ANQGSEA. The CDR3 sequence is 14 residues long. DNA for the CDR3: TGCACCAGTACAGACAGGGGGCGAGGCTATGGCTACACCTTC. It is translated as CTSTDRGRGYGYTF. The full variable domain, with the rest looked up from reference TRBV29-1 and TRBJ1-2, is SAVISQKPSRDICQRGTSLTIQCQVDSQVTMMFWYRQQPGQSLTLIATANQGSEATYESGFVIDKFPISRPNLTFSTLTVSNMSPEDSSIYLCTSTDRGRGYGYTFGSGTRLTVV.

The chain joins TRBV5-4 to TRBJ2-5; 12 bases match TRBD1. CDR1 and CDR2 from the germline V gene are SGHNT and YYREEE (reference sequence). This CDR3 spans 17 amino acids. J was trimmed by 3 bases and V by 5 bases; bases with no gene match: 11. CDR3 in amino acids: CASSRSAGTGGEETQYF. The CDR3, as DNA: TGTGCCAGCAGTCGATCAGCCGGGACAGGGGGCGAAGAGACCCAGTACTTC.

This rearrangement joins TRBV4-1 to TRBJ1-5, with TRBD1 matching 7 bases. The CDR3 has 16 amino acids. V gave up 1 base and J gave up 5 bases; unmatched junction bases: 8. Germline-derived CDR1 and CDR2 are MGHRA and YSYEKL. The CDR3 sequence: CASSQASRQGYQPQHF. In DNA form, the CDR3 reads TGCGCCAGCAGCCAAGCTTCGAGACAGGGATATCAGCCCCAGCATTTT.

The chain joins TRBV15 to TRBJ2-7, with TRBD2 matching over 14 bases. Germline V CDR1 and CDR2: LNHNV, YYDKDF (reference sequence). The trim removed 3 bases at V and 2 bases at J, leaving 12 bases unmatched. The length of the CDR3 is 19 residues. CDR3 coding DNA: TGTGCCACCAGCAGCCCCTTGGGGACTAGCGGGGGTCGGGCCTACGAGCAGTACTTC. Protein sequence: CATSSPLGTSGGRAYEQYF.

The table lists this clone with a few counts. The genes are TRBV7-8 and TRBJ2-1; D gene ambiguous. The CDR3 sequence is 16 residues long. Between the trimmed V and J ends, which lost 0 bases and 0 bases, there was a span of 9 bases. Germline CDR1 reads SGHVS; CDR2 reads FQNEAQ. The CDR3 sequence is CASSLAPGHSYNEQFF. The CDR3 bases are TGTGCCAGCAGCTTAGCTCCAGGTCACTCCTACAATGAGCAGTTCTTC.

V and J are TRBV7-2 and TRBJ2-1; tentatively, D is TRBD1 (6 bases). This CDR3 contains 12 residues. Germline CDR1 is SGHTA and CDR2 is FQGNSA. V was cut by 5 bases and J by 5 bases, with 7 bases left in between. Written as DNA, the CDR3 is TGTGCCAGCAGCCAGGGGAACAATGAGCAGTTCTTC. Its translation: CASSQGNNEQFF.

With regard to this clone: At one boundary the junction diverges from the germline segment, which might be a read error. The CDR3 region is CPSSPPLATEETQYF. The CDR3 region has the DNA TGTCCCAGCAGCCCGCCACTAGCGACAGAAGAGACCCAGTACTTC. J is TRBJ2-5 and V is TRBV7-9; 7 bases line up with TRBD2. This CDR3 is 15 amino acids long. From germline, CDR1 is SEHNR and CDR2 FQNEAQ (reference sequence).

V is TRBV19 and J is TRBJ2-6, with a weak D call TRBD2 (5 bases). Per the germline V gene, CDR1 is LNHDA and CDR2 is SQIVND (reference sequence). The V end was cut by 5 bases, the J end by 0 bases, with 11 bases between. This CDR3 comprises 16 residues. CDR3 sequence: CASSRGSPSGANVLTF. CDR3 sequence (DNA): TGTGCCAGTAGTCGGGGATCACCCTCTGGGGCCAACGTCCTGACTTTC.

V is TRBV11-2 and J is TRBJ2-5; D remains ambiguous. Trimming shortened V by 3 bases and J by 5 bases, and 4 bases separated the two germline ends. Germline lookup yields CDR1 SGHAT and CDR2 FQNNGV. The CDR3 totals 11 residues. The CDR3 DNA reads TGTGCCAGCAGCTTCGTTGAGACCCAGTACTTC. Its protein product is CASSFVETQYF.

This chain's CDR3 is CASSPGLAHTDTQYF. The CDR3 nucleotides are TGCGCCAGCAGTCCGGGACTAGCGCACACAGATACGCAGTATTTT. The chain combines TRBV10-1 with TRBJ2-3, with TRBD2 matching over 10 bases. The CDR3 is 15 residues long. V gave up 5 bases and J gave up 2 bases; unmatched junction bases: 4. Germline CDR1 WNHNN, CDR2 SYGVQD (reference sequence).

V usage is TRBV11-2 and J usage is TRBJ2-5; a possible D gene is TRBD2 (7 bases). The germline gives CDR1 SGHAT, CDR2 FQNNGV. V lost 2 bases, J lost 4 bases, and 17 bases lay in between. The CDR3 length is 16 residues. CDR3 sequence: CASSLKSGGGGETQYF. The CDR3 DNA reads TGTGCCAGCAGCTTAAAAAGTGGGGGAGGGGGAGAGACCCAGTACTTC.

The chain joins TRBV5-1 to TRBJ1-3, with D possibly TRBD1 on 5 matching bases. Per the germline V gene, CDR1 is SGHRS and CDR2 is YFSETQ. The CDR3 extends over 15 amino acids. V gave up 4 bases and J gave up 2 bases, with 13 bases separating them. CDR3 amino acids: CASSGGANPGNTIYF. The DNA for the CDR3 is TGCGCCAGCAGCGGCGGGGCAAATCCTGGAAACACCATATATTTT.

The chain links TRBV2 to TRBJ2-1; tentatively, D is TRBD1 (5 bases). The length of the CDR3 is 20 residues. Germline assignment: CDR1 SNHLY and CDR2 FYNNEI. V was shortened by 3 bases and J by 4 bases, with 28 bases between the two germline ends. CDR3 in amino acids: CASSEDTLYPQGVVYNEQFF. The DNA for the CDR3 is TGTGCCAGCAGTGAGGACACTTTATACCCCCAAGGGGTCGTATACAATGAGCAGTTCTTC.

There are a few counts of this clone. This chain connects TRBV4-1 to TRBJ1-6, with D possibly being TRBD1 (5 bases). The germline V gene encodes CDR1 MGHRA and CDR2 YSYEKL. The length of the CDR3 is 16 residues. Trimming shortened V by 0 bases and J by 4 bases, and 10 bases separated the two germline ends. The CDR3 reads CASSQEDSTYNSPLHF. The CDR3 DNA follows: TGCGCCAGCAGCCAAGAAGACAGTACTTATAATTCACCCCTCCACTTT.